This T cell receptor beta chain appears in the sequencing data of a study of T cell repertoires in aging, cancer and after chemotherapy. Study-level background: Six age groups, ranging from 30 or younger to 70 or older, included the donors. The whole study produced a dataset of millions of TCR reads. Study results and caveats: Rebound thymic output was suggested by rising median generation probability during chemotherapy in each cancer cohort. Lymphoid organ infiltration in hematological cancer patients may impair thymic emigration or peripheral T cell expansion.

The template was genomic DNA from peripheral blood, not RNA. Germline V gene lookup returns CDR1 MNHEY and CDR2 SVGAGI. Trimming took 0 bases from V and 0 from J; bases not matched to a gene: 6. There are 18 residues in the CDR3. By proportion, this clonotype is medium-sized. What it recognizes is unknown. A mixed TRB-A/B primer pool amplified rearranged TRB by multiplex touch-down PCR. Using its own MiXCR run on the multiplex PCR reads, TCRdb lists one record per CDR3 protein. Counted here are around 6,200 distinct CDR3 sequences, approximately 29% occurring once; the ten biggest clones make up roughly 7.4%.

The sequenced sample was blood. The chain combines TRBV6-5 with TRBJ2-3; 10 positions agree with TRBD2. The TCR was taken from a human donor with a blood cancer. The CDR3 DNA reads TGTGCCAGCAGTTACTCTAGCGGGAGGATTCTTAGCACAGATACGCAGTATTTT. This encodes CASSYSSGRILSTDTQYF.